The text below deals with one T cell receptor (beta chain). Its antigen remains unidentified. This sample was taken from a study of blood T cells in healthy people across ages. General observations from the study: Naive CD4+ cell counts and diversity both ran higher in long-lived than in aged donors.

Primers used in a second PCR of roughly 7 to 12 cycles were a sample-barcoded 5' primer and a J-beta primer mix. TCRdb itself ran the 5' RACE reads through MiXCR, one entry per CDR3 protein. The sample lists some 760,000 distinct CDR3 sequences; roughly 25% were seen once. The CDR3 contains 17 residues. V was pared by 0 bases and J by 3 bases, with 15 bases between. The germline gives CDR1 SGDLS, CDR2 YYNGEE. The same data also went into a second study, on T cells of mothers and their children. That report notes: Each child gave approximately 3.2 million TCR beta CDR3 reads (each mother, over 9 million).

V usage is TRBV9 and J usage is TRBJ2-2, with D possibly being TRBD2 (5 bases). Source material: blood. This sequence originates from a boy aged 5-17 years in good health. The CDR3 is CASSVVKGSGDTGELFF. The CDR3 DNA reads TGTGCCAGCAGCGTAGTAAAGGGTTCCGGGGACACCGGGGAGCTGTTTTTT.